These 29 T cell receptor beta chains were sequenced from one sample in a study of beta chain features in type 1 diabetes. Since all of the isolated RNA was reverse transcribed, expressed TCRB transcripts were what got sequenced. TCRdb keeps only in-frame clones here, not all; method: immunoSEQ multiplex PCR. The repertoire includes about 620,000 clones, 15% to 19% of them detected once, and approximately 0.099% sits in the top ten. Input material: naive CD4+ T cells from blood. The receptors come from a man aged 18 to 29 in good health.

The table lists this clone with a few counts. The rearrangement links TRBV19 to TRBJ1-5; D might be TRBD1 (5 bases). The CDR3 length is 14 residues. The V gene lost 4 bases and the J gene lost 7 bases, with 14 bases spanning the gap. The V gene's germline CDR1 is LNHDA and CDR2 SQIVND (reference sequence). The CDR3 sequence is CASSTWGERQPQHF. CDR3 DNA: TGTGCCAGTAGTACATGGGGGGAACGACAGCCCCAGCATTTT.

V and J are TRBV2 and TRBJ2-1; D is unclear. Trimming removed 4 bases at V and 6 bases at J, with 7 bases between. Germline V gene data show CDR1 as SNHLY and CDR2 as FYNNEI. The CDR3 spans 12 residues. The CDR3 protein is CASSGSSNEQFF. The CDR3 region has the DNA TGTGCCAGCAGTGGATCTAGCAATGAGCAGTTCTTC.

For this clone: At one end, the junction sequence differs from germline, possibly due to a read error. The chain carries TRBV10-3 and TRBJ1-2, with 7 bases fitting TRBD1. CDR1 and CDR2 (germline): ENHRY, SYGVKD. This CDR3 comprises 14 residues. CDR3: CAISESRQGSGYTF. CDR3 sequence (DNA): TGTGCCATCAGCGAGTCTCGACAGGGTAGCGGCTACACCTTC.

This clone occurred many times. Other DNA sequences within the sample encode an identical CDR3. The CDR3 region is CASSFGYGYTF. CDR3 bases: TGTGCCAGCAGCTTCGGATATGGCTACACCTTC. V usage is TRBV7-9 and J usage is TRBJ1-2, with D unresolved. Trimming removed 3 bases at V and 5 bases at J, with 4 bases between. Germline values: CDR1 SEHNR, CDR2 FQNEAQ (reference sequence). The CDR3 spans 11 residues. The entire variable domain, with the rest obtained from reference TRBV7-9 and TRBJ1-2, is as follows: DTGVSQNPRHKITKRGQNVTFRCDPISEHNRLYWYRQTLGQGPEFLTYFQNEAQLEKSRLLSDRFSAERPKGSFSTLEIQRTEQGDSAMYLCASSFGYGYTFGSGTRLTVV.

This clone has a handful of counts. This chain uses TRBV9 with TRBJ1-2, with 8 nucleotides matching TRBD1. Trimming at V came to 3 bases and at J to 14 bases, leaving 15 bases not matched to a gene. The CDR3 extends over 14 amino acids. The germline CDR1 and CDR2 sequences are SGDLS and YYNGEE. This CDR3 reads CASSDPGTGGPGTF. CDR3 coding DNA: TGTGCCAGCAGCGATCCCGGGACAGGCGGACCAGGGACCTTC.

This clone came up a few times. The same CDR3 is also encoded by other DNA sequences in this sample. CDR3 sequence: CASSYSGGANEKLFF. The DNA for the CDR3 is TGTGCCAGCAGTTACTCCGGAGGGGCTAATGAAAAACTGTTTTTT. The chain links TRBV6-5 to TRBJ1-4; tentatively, D is TRBD1 (5 bases). This CDR3 region has 15 residues. The germline V and J ends were trimmed by 0 bases and 3 bases, with 8 bases remaining between them. CDR1 MNHEY and CDR2 SVGAGI come from the germline V gene.

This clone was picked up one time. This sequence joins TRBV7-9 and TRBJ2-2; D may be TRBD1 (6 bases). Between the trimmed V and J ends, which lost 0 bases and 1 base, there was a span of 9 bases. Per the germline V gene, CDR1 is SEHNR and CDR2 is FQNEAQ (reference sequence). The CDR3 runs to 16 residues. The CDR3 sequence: CASSLAGGWNTGELFF. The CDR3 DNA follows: TGTGCCAGCAGCTTAGCAGGGGGTTGGAACACCGGGGAGCTGTTTTTT. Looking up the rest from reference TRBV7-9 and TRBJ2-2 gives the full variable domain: DTGVSQNPRHKITKRGQNVTFRCDPISEHNRLYWYRQTLGQGPEFLTYFQNEAQLEKSRLLSDRFSAERPKGSFSTLEIQRTEQGDSAMYLCASSLAGGWNTGELFFGEGSRLTVL.

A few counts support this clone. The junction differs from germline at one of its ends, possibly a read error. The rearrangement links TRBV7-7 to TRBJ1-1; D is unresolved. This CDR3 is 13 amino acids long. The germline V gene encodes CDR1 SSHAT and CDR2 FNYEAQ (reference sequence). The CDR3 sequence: CASSPAFAAEAFF. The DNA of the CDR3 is TGTGCTAGCAGCCCCGCGTTCGCCGCTGAAGCTTTCTTT.

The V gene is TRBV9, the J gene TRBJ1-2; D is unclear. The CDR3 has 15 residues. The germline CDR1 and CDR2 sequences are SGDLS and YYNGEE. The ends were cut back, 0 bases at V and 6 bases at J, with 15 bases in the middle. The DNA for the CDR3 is TGTGCCAGCAGCGTAGCGGCACTTGTGGTCCATGGCTACACCTTC. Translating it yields CASSVAALVVHGYTF.

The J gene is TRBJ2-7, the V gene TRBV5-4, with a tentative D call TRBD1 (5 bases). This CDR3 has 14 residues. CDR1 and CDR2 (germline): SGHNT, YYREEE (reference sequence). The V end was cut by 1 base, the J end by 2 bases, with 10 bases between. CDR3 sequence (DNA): TGTGCCAGCAGCTTGACAGGAGATCCCTACGAGCAGTACTTC. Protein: CASSLTGDPYEQYF.

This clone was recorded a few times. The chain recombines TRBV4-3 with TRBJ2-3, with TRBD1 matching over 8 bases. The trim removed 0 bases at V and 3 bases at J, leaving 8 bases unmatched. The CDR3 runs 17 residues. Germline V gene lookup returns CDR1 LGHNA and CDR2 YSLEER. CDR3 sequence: CASSQDGIGQGTDTQYF. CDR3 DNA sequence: TGCGCCAGCAGCCAAGATGGGATAGGACAGGGAACAGATACGCAGTATTTT.

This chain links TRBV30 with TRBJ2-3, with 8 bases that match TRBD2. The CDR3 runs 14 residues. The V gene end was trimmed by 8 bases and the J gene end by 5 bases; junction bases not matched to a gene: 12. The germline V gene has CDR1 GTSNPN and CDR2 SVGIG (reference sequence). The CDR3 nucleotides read TGTGCCCAGGCGCCGGGGGGGCGGGTAGATACGCAGTATTTT. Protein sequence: CAQAPGGRVDTQYF.

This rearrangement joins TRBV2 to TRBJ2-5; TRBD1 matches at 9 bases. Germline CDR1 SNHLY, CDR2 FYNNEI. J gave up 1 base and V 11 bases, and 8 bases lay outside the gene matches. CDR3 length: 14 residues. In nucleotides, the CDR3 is TGTGCCGGTCATACAGGGGGCAGCCAAGAGACCCAGTACTTC. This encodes CAGHTGGSQETQYF.

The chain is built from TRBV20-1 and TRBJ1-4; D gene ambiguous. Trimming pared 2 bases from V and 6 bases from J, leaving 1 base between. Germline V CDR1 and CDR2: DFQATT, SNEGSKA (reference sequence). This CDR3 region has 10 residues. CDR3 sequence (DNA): TGCAGTGCTAGATATGAAAAACTGTTTTTT. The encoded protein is CSARYEKLFF.

As DNA, the CDR3 is TGTGCCAGCTCCTTCCAGACCTATGGCTACACCTTC. Translated, it gives CASSFQTYGYTF. The chain joins TRBV18 to TRBJ1-2, with D unresolved. CDR1 and CDR2 from the germline V gene are KGHSH and LQKENI. The germline V and J ends were trimmed by 6 bases and 4 bases, with 9 bases remaining between them. CDR3 length: 12 residues.

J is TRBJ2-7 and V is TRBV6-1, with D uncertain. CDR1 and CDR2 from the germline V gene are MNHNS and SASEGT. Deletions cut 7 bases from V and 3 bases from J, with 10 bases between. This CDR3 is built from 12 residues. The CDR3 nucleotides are TGTGCCAGCACCAACAGAGACTACGAGCAGTACTTC. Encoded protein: CASTNRDYEQYF.

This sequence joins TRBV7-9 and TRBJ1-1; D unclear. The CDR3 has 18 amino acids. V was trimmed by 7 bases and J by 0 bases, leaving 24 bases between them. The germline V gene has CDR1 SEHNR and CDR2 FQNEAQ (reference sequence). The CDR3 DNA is TGTGCCAGCACCCCAAAACGATGGGATACCAACATGAACACTGAAGCTTTCTTT. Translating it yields CASTPKRWDTNMNTEAFF.

The CDR3 is CASRPDRGNQPQHF. The CDR3 bases are TGCGCCAGCAGACCGGACAGGGGAAATCAGCCCCAGCATTTT. The chain uses TRBV5-1 and TRBJ1-5, with 9 bases aligning to TRBD1. The germline V gene encodes CDR1 SGHRS and CDR2 YFSETQ. The CDR3 loop spans 14 amino acids. After removal of 5 bases from V and 4 bases from J, the junction contained 4 bases not matched to a gene.

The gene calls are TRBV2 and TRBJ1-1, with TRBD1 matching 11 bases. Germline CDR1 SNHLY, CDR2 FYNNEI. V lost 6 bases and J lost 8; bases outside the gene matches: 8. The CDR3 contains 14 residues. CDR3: CASSGDRGRPEAFF. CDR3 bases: TGTGCCAGCAGCGGGGACAGGGGGAGGCCGGAAGCTTTCTTT.

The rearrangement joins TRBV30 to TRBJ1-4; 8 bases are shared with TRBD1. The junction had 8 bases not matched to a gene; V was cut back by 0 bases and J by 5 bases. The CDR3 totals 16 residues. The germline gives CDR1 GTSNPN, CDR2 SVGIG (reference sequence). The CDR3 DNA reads TGTGCCTGGAGTGTCCCTGCGACAGGGGCGAATGAAAAACTGTTTTTT. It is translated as CAWSVPATGANEKLFF.

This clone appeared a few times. The DNA of the CDR3 is TGTGCCACCAGCAGAGATCGGGGCGATGGCAGTCGGTACTTC. This translates into CATSRDRGDGSRYF. This chain joins TRBV15 and TRBJ2-7; D possibly matches TRBD1 or TRBD2 (5 bases each). This CDR3 contains 14 residues. V was trimmed by 0 bases and J by 12 bases, leaving 18 bases between them. Germline V CDR1 and CDR2: LNHNV, YYDKDF (reference sequence).

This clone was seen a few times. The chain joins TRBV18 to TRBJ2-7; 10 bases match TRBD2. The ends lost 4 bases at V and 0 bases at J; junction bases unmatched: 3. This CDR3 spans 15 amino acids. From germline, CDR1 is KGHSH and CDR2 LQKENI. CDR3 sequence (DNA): TGTGCCAGCTCACACTTAGCGGGGGGCTCCTACGAGCAGTACTTC. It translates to CASSHLAGGSYEQYF.

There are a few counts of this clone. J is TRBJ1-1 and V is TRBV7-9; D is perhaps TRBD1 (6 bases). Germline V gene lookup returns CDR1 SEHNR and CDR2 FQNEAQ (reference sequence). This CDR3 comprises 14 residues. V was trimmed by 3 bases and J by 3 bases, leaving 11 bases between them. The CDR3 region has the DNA TGTGCCAGCAGCTTGGCAGGGGCGGACACTGAAGCTTTCTTT. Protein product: CASSLAGADTEAFF.

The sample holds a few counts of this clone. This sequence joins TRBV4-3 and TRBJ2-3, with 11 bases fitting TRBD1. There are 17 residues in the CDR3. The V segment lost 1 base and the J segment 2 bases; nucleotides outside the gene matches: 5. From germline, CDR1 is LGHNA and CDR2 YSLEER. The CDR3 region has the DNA TGCGCCAGCAGCCAAGCCGGGACAGGGGGGTACACAGATACGCAGTATTTT. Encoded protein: CASSQAGTGGYTDTQYF.

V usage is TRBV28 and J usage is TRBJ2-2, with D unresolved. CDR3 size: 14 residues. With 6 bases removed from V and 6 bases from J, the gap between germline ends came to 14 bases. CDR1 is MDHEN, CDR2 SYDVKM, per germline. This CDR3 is CASSPSRPPGELFF. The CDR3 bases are TGTGCCAGCAGCCCTTCCCGGCCCCCCGGGGAGCTGTTTTTT.

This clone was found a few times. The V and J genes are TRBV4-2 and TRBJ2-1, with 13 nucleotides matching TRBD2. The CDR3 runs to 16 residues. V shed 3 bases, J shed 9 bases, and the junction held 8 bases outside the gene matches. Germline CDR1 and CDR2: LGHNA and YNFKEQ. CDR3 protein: CASSQILAGGPGEQFF. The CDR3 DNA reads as TGTGCCAGCAGCCAGATACTAGCGGGAGGGCCTGGTGAGCAGTTCTTC.

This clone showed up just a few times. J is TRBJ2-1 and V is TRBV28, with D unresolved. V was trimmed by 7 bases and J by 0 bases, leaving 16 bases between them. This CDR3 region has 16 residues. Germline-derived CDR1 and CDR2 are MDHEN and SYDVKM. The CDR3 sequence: CASTVSGLTSYNEQFF. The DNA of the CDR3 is TGTGCCAGCACAGTTTCAGGATTAACCTCCTACAATGAGCAGTTCTTC.

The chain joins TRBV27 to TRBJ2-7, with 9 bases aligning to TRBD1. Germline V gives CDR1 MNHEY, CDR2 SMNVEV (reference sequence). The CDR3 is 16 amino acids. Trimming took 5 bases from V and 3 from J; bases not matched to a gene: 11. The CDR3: CASSPMDRGRIYEQYF. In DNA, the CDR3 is TGTGCCAGCAGTCCAATGGACAGGGGAAGGATCTACGAGCAGTACTTC.

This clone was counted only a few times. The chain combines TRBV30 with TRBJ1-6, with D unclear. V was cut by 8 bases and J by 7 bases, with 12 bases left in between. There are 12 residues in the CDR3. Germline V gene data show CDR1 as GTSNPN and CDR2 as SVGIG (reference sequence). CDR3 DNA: TGTGCCCTCGGACGGTTAAATTCACCCCTCCACTTT. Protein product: CALGRLNSPLHF.